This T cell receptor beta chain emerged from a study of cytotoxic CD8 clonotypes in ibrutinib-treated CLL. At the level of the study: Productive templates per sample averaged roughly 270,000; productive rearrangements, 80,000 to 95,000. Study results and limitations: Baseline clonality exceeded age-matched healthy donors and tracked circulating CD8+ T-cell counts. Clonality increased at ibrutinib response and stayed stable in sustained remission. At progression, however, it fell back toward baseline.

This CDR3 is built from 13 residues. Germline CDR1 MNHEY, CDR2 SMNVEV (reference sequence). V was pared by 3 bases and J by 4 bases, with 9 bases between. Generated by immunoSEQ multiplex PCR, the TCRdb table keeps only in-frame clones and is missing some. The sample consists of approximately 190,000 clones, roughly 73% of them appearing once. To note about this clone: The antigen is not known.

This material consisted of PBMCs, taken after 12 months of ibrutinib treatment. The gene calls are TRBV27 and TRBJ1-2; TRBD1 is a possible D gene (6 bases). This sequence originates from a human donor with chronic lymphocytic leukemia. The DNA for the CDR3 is TGTGCCAGCAGTTTCACAGGGTTCTATGGCTACACCTTC. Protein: CASSFTGFYGYTF.